These 15 T cell receptor beta chains originate from one sample sequenced in a study of OX40 agonist ivuxolimab in advanced cancers. Generated by immunoSEQ multiplex PCR, the TCRdb table keeps only in-frame clones and is missing some. The sample lists some 77,000 clones; about 88% were seen once. Sequenced here: CD4+ or CD8+ T cells sorted from blood, sampled in a trial of the OX40 agonist ivuxolimab. These receptors were obtained from an adult with an advanced solid tumor such as melanoma, head and neck, liver or kidney cancer.

The CDR3 reads CASRGPVGTDTQYF. The DNA for the CDR3 is TGCGCCAGCAGGGGACCGGTCGGCACAGATACGCAGTATTTT. The chain employs TRBV5-1 and TRBJ2-3; D could derive from TRBD1 or TRBD2 (5 bases each). V shed 5 bases and J shed 1 base, with 11 bases lying between them. This CDR3 contains 14 residues. Per germline, CDR1 SGHRS and CDR2 YFSETQ.

V gene TRBV28 combines with J gene TRBJ2-7, with D unresolved. The CDR3 runs to 12 residues. The germline CDR1 and CDR2 sequences are MDHEN and SYDVKM. Trimming removed 2 bases from V and 6 bases from J, with 8 bases in between. The CDR3 sequence is CASSLVGLEQYF. DNA for the CDR3: TGTGCCAGCAGTTTAGTCGGGCTCGAGCAGTACTTC. The whole variable domain, remainder taken from reference TRBV28 and TRBJ2-7, is DVKVTQSSRYLVKRTGEKVFLECVQDMDHENMFWYRQDPGLGLRLIYFSYDVKMKEKGDIPEGYSVSREKKERFSLILESASTNQTSMYLCASSLVGLEQYFGPGTRLTVT.

The chain recombines TRBV4-1 with TRBJ2-1; TRBD1 is a possible D gene (6 bases). Germline loops: CDR1 MGHRA, CDR2 YSYEKL. V was shortened by 3 bases and J by 8 bases, with 14 bases between the two germline ends. The length of the CDR3 is 14 residues. The CDR3 region has the DNA TGCGCCAGCAGCCAGAGTGGGACATCCTATGAGCAGTTCTTC. It encodes CASSQSGTSYEQFF.

In this sample, this clone turned up once. The rearrangement uses TRBV7-2 and TRBJ2-7, with 7 bases lining up with TRBD1. The germline gives CDR1 SGHTA, CDR2 FQGNSA. V shed 1 base, J shed 1 base, and the junction held 10 bases outside the gene matches. The CDR3 is 17 residues long. The CDR3 sequence is CASSLVPGQLTSYEQYF. The CDR3 nucleotides read TGTGCCAGCAGCTTAGTCCCGGGACAGCTAACTTCCTACGAGCAGTACTTC.

This chain joins TRBV6-4 and TRBJ1-1; D not resolved. Trimming cost V 5 bases and J 2 bases, with 15 bases left between them. The CDR3 sequence is 15 residues long. Germline V gives CDR1 MRHNA, CDR2 SNTAGT. CDR3 bases: TGTGCCAGCAGTCGTAACCCGGGGAGAAACACTGAAGCTTTCTTT. Protein sequence: CASSRNPGRNTEAFF.

J is TRBJ1-2 and V is TRBV7-2, with 7 bases lining up with TRBD1. The trim removed 1 base at V and 7 bases at J, leaving 3 bases unmatched. This CDR3 is 13 amino acids long. Per the germline V gene, CDR1 is SGHTA and CDR2 is FQGNSA. CDR3 sequence (DNA): TGTGCCAGCAGCTTAGGGGACAGTCGTGGCTACACCTTC. This translates into CASSLGDSRGYTF.

The rearrangement joins TRBV5-1 to TRBJ2-7, with 9 bases fitting TRBD1. The germline V gene encodes CDR1 SGHRS and CDR2 YFSETQ. J was trimmed by 5 bases and V by 5 bases; bases with no gene match: 5. The CDR3 sequence is 13 residues long. This CDR3 reads CASREGQGNEQYF. DNA for the CDR3: TGCGCCAGCAGAGAGGGACAGGGCAACGAGCAGTACTTC. Filled out from reference TRBV5-1 and TRBJ2-7, the complete variable domain reads KAGVTQTPRYLIKTRGQQVTLSCSPISGHRSVSWYQQTPGQGLQFLFEYFSETQRNKGNFPGRFSGRQFSNSRSEMNVSTLELGDSALYLCASREGQGNEQYFGPGTRLTVT.

This chain uses TRBV5-6 with TRBJ1-2; tentative D call: TRBD1 (5 bases). Germline V lookup: CDR1 SGHDT, CDR2 YYEEEE. V shed 2 bases and J shed 7 bases, with 12 bases lying between them. The CDR3 totals 13 residues. This CDR3 is CASSFLAGGGYTF. CDR3 coding DNA: TGTGCCAGCAGCTTTTTGGCCGGGGGTGGCTACACCTTC.

The V call is TRBV11-3, the J call TRBJ2-5; 7 bases match TRBD2. The germline V gene has CDR1 SGHNT and CDR2 YENEEA. The CDR3 covers 14 residues. V was clipped by 5 bases and J by 5 bases; unmatched bases: 8. The CDR3 here is CASSPGGRAETQYF. The CDR3 bases are TGTGCCAGCAGCCCTGGAGGGAGGGCCGAGACCCAGTACTTC.

This rearrangement joins TRBV6-1 to TRBJ2-3; 7 bases are a match to TRBD1. With 6 bases clipped from V and 4 bases from J, the junction kept 10 bases outside the gene matches. Germline V lookup: CDR1 MNHNS, CDR2 SASEGT. CDR3 length: 15 residues. The CDR3 here is CASRGETGLADTQYF. DNA of the CDR3: TGTGCCAGCAGGGGCGAGACAGGGTTAGCAGATACGCAGTATTTT.

The chain employs TRBV7-3 and TRBJ2-5; D gene unclear. The germline V gene encodes CDR1 SGHTA and CDR2 FQGTGA. The CDR3 loop spans 13 amino acids. V gave up 4 bases and J gave up 1 base, with 7 bases separating them. In nucleotides, the CDR3 is TGTGCCAGCAGCTCCTTCCCCCAAGAGACCCAGTACTTC. This encodes CASSSFPQETQYF.

The chain is built from TRBV9 and TRBJ2-1; a weak D match, TRBD2 (5 bases). The CDR3 length is 14 residues. With 2 bases removed from V and 1 base from J, the gap between germline ends came to 7 bases. Germline CDR1 and CDR2: SGDLS and YYNGEE. The CDR3 DNA follows: TGTGCCAGCAGCGTGACTACGTCCTACAATGAGCAGTTCTTC. Translation: CASSVTTSYNEQFF.

The gene calls are TRBV7-6 and TRBJ2-7; TRBD1 aligns across 8 bases. The CDR3 has 16 residues. With V trimmed by 5 bases and J by 0 bases, 9 bases remained unmatched. The germline V gene has CDR1 SGHVS and CDR2 FNYEAQ. CDR3 DNA: TGTGCCAGCAGCCGAAGTGGGGACAGGAGCTCCTACGAGCAGTACTTC. Protein: CASSRSGDRSSYEQYF.

V gene TRBV7-2 combines with J gene TRBJ2-1, with TRBD2 identical over 7 bases. The germline gives CDR1 SGHTA, CDR2 FQGNSA. The trim removed 6 bases at V and 2 bases at J, leaving 7 bases unmatched. The CDR3 is 15 amino acids. This CDR3 is CASSWLAAPYNEQFF. CDR3 nucleotide sequence: TGTGCCAGCAGTTGGCTAGCGGCACCCTACAATGAGCAGTTCTTC. The whole variable domain, filled in from reference TRBV7-2 and TRBJ2-1, reads GAGVSQSPSNKVTEKGKDVELRCDPISGHTALYWYRQSLGQGLEFLIYFQGNSAPDKSGLPSDRFSAERTGGSVSTLTIQRTQQEDSAVYLCASSWLAAPYNEQFFGPGTRLTVL.

V is TRBV30 and J is TRBJ1-2; D is perhaps TRBD1 (6 bases). Trimming took off 0 bases at V and 7 bases at J, with 18 bases between the two ends. In germline, CDR1 is GTSNPN, CDR2 SVGIG (reference sequence). The CDR3 consists of 15 residues. The CDR3 reads CAWSVLTGREGGYTF. The CDR3 coding sequence is TGTGCCTGGAGTGTACTGACAGGCCGCGAGGGTGGCTACACCTTC.